This TCR beta chain was sequenced during a study of OX40 agonist ivuxolimab in advanced cancers. Sequencing used immunoSEQ multiplex PCR; TCRdb keeps in-frame clones, though not all of them. The data contain some 70,000 clones, about 83% of them singletons. V lost 3 bases and J lost 7, with 7 bases in between. The length of the CDR3 is 13 residues. Per the germline V gene, CDR1 is MNHNS and CDR2 is SASEGT. As regards this clone: Its antigen is not identified.

Study-wide points: The average count of expanded clones was higher among CD8+ T cells than among CD4+. At 0.1 to 3.0 mg/kg and by week 6, CD4+ and CD8+ T cells in the blood had expanded clonally. The authors also found low normalized T-cell clonal expansion in some nonresponders.

This receptor was taken from an adult with an advanced solid tumor such as melanoma, head and neck, liver or kidney cancer. This sequence joins TRBV6-1 and TRBJ1-6; no clear D gene. Here the sequenced sample was CD4+ or CD8+ T cells sorted from blood, taken in a trial of the OX40 agonist ivuxolimab. As DNA, the CDR3 is TGTGCCAGCAGTGAGTGGCCGAATTCACCCCTCCACTTT. This codes for CASSEWPNSPLHF.